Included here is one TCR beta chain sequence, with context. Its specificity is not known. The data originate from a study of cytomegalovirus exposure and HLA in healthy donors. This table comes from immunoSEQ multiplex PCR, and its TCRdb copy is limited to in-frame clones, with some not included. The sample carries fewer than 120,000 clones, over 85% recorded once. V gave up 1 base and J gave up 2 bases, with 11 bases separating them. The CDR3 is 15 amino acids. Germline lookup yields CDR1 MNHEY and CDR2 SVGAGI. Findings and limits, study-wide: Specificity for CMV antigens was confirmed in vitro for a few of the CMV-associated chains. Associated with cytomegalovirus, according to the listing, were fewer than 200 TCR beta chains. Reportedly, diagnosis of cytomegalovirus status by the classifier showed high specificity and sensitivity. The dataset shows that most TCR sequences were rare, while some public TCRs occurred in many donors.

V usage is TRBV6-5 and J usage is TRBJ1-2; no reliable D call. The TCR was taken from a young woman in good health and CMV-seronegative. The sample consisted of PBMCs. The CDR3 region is CASSYLGGGNYGYTF. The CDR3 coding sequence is TGTGCCAGCAGTTACTTGGGCGGAGGGAACTATGGCTACACCTTC.